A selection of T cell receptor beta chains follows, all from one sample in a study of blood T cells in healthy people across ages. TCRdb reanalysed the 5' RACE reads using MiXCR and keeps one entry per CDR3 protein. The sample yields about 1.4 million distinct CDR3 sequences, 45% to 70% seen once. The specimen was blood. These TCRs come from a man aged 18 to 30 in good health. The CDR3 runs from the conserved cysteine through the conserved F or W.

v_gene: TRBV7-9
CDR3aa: CASSPSGDVRFGYTF

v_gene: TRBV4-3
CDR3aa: CASSQSRGAETQYF

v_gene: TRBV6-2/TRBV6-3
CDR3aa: CASSSRAPTEAFF

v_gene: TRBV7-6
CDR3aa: CASSSWGRGNSPLHF

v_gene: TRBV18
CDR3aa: CASAPTGSRGYTF

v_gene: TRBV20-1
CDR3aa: CVTGTSYNEQFF

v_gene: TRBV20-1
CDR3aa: CSAGTTNTGELFF

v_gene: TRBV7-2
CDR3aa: CASSPDRGVGSPLHF

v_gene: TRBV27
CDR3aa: CASSLLGTSGSGEQFF

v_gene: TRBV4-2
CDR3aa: CASSREQGIQETQYF

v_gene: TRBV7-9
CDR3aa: CASSYGPGLSYGYTF

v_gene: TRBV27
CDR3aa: CASKELPGLQPQHF

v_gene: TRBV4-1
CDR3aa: CASSHRPSMSTDTQYF

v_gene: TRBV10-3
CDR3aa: CAISDTAVAGQETQYF

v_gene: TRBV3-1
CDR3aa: CASSLSTGNLQYF

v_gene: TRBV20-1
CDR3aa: CSARPRTGSNSPLHF

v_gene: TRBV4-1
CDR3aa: CASSQEGPTREEQYF